The entry that follows covers one T cell receptor beta chain sequence. The target antigen is unknown. A read error is likely, as this CDR3 ends without the conserved phenylalanine or tryptophan. The source of the sample is a study of blood T cells in healthy people across ages. Germline V gives CDR1 MNHEY, CDR2 SVGAGI. This CDR3 is 15 amino acids long. Trimming shortened V by 6 bases and J by 1 base, and 13 bases separated the two germline ends. General study points: With age, beta diversity per million T cells declined roughly linearly, significantly by 30 to 40. Correlation between TCR beta diversity and naive T cell percentage was strong.

Next came a second PCR, run for about 6 to 12 cycles, which used a sample-barcoded 5' primer along with a J-beta primer mix. Each cDNA molecule was tagged by a template-switch adaptor with 12 random nucleotides. Per sample, CDR3-containing paired-end reads numbered at least 2.5 million. TCRdb reprocessed the 5' RACE reads via MiXCR and lists one record per CDR3 protein. Of 450,000 to 700,000 distinct CDR3 sequences in the sample, 27% were seen once. Sequenced sample: blood. The TCR sequence derives from an older woman in good health. The chain carries TRBV6-5 and TRBJ2-4, with a possible D match to TRBD2 (6 bases). In nucleotides, the CDR3 is TGTGCCAGCAGAGGGACTCCACAGGCCAAAAACATTCAGTACCTC. Translated: CASRGTPQAKNIQYL.